This T cell receptor beta chain comes out of a study of vaccination effects on CD4 cells after COVID-19. Looking at the study overall: Viral peptide pools were used in the ViraFEST assay to expand antigen-specific CD4+ T cells, and sequencing came afterward.

The protocol was immunoSEQ multiplex PCR, while the TCRdb copy is restricted to in-frame clones and leaves out a portion. There are around 69,000 clones in the sample; roughly 80% occur only once, and roughly 2.2% lies in the top ten. On roughly day 9 of culture, CD4+ T cells were separated out. The vaccine given was either BNT162b2 or mRNA-1273, in two doses. Turning to this clone: Its target is unknown.

The germline CDR1 and CDR2 sequences are SGHTA and FQGNSA. This CDR3 comprises 15 residues. With 5 bases clipped from V and 0 bases from J, the junction kept 6 bases outside the gene matches. The V gene is TRBV7-2, the J gene TRBJ2-7; 8 positions agree with TRBD2. This TCR was sampled from a human donor who received a COVID-19 vaccine. The starting material was CD4+ T cells from PBMCs cultured without peptide, obtained after COVID-19 vaccination. CDR3 loop: CASSPGGGLSYEQYV. The CDR3 region has the DNA TGTGCCAGCAGCCCCGGCGGGGGGCTCTCCTACGAGCAGTACGTC.